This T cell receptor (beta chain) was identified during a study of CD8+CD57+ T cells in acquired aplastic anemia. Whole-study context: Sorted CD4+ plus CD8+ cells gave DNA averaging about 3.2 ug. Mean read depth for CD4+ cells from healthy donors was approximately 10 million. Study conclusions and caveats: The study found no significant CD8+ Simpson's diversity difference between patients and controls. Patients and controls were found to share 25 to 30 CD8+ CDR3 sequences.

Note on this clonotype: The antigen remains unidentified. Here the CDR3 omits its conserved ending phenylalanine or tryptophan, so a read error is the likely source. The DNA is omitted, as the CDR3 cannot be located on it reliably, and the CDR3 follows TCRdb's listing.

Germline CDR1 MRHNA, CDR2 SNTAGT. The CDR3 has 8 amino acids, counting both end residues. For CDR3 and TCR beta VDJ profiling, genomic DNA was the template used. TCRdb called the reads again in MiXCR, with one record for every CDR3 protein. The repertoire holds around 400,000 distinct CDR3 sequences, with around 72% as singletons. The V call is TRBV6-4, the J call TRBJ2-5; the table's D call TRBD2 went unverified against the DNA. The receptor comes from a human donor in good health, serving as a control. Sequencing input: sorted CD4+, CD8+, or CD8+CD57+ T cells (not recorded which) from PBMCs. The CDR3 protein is CASSERTS.